This T cell receptor (beta chain) was retrieved from a study of shared clonotypes between healthy human individuals. In the study overall: The donor group consisted of two women and a few men, aged 18 to 49. Study results and limitations: Non-shared clonotypes had lower generation probabilities than those shared by all four donors. Memory subsets generally showed smaller estimated richness than naive subsets did.

TCRdb's table, derived via immunoSEQ multiplex PCR, lists solely in-frame clones and lacks some. This sample yields roughly 2 million clones, of which 85% to 95% are seen a single time; about 1.1% belongs to the top ten. CD8 cells classed as naive were CD45RO-negative and positively selected for CCR7, excluding terminally differentiated effector memory CD45RA+ cells. The study drew all its donors from Caucasian adults living in Nashville, Tennessee. Germline values: CDR1 SGHRS, CDR2 YFSETQ. The germline V and J ends were trimmed by 2 bases and 0 bases, with 5 bases remaining between them. The CDR3 length is 13 residues. Comments on this clone: Its antigen is as yet unknown. The same CDR3 is also encoded by other DNA sequences in this sample.

The sample consisted of naive CD8+ T cells sorted from blood. J is TRBJ1-1 and V is TRBV5-1, with D unclear. The origin of this receptor is a man between 18 and 35 years old in good health. CDR3 loop: CASSFRVNTEAFF. The CDR3 coding sequence is TGCGCCAGCAGCTTCCGGGTGAACACTGAAGCTTTCTTT. Full variable domain (outside the CDR3, taken from reference TRBV5-1 and TRBJ1-1): KAGVTQTPRYLIKTRGQQVTLSCSPISGHRSVSWYQQTPGQGLQFLFEYFSETQRNKGNFPGRFSGRQFSNSRSEMNVSTLELGDSALYLCASSFRVNTEAFFGQGTRLTVV.